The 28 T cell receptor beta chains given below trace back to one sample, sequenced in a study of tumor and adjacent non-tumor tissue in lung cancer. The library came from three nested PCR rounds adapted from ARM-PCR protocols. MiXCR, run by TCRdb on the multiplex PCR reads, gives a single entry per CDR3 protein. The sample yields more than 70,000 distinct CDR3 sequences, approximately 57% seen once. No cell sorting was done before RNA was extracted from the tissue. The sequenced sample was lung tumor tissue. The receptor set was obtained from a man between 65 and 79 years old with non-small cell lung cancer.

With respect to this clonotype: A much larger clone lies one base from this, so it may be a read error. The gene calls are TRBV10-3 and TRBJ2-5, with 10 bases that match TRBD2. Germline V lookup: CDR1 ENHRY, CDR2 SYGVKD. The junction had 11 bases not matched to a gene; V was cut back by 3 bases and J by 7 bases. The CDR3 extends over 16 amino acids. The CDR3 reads CAISEGSGGAWGTQYF. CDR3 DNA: TGTGCCATCAGTGAAGGAAGCGGGGGGGCCTGGGGGACCCAGTACTTC.

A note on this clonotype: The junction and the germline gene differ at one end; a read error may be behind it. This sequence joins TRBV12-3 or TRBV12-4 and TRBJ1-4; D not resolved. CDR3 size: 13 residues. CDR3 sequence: CANSFNGAERLFF. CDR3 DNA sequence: TGTGCCAACAGTTTTAATGGTGCTGAAAGACTGTTTTTT.

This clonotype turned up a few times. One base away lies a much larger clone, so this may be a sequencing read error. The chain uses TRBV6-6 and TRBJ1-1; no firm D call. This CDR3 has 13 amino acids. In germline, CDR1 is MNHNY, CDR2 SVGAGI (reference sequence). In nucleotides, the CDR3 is TGTACCAGCACCCGAAGCACGTACCTTGAAGCTTTCTTT. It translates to CTSTRSTYLEAFF.

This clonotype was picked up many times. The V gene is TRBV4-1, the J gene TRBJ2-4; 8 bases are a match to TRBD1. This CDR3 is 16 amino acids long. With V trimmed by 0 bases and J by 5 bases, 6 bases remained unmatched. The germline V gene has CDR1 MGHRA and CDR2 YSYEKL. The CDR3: CASSQDPQGAQNIQYF. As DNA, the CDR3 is TGCGCCAGCAGCCAAGATCCGCAGGGGGCCCAAAACATTCAGTACTTC.

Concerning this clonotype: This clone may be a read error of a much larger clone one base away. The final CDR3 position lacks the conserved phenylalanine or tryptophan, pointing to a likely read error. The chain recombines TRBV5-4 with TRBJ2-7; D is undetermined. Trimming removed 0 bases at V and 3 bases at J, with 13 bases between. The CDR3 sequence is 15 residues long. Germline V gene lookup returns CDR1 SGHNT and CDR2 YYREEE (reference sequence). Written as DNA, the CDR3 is TGTGCCAGCAGCTTGGACGCCTATACCGGCTACGAGCAGTACTCC. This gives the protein CASSLDAYTGYEQYS.

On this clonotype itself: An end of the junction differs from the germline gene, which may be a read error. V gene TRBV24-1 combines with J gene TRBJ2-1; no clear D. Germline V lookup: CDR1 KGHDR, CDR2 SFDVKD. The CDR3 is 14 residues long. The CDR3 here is CAASDTRAYNEQFF. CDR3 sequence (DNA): TGTGCCGCCAGTGATACTCGAGCATACAATGAGCAGTTCTTC.

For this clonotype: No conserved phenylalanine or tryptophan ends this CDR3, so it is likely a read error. The CDR3 loop reads CASSLQWLDTQYL. CDR3 coding DNA: TGTGCCAGCAGCTTACAATGGTTGGATACGCAGTATTTG. The V call is TRBV11-2, the J call TRBJ2-3, with unresolved D. This CDR3 region has 13 residues. CDR1 and CDR2 (germline): SGHAT, FQNNGV. V lost 2 bases, J lost 6 bases, and 9 bases lay in between.

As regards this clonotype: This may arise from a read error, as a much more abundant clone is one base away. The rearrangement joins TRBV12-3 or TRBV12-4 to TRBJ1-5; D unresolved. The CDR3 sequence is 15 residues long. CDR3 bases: TGTGCCAGCAAGAAGACGGGTAATAGCAATCAGTCCCAGCATTTT. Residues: CASKKTGNSNQSQHF.

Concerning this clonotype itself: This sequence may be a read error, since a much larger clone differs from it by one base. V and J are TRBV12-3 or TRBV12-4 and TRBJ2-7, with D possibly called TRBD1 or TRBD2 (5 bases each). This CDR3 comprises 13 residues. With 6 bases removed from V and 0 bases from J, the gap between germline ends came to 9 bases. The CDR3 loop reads CASSRDASYEQYF. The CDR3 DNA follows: TGTGCCAGCAGCCGGGACGCCTCCTACGAGCAGTACTTC.

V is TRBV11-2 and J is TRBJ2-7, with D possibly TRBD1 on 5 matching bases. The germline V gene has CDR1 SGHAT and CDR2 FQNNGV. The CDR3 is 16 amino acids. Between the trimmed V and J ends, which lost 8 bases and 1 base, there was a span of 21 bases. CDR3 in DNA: TGTGCCAGCTCCCGACGCGAAGATAGGGGATCCTACGAGCAGTACTTC. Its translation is CASSRREDRGSYEQYF.

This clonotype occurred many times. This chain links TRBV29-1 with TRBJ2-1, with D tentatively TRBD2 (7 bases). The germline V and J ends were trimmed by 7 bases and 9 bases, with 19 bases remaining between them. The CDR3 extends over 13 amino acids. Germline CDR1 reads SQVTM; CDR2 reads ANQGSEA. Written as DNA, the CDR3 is TGCAGCGCTAAGGAGGGGGGGGATCGTGAGCAGTTCTTC. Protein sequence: CSAKEGGDREQFF.

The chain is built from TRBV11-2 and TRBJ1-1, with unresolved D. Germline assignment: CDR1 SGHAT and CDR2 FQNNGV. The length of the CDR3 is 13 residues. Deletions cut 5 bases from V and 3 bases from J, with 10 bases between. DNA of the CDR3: TGTGCCAGCAGCAGCATGGGATACACTGAAGCTTTCTTT. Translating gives CASSSMGYTEAFF.

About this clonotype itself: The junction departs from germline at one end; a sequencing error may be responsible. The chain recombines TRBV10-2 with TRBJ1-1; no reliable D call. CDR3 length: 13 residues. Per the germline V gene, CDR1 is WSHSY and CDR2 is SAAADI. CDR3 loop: CTSRAGQRTEAFF. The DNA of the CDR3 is TGCACCAGCAGAGCTGGGCAGAGGACTGAAGCCTTCTTT.

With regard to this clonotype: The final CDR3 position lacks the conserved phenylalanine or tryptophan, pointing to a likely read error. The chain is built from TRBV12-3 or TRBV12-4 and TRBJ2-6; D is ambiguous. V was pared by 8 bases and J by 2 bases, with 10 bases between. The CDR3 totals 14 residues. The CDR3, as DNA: TGTGCCAGCGGCATAGTAGCTGGGGCCAACGTCCTGACTCTC. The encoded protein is CASGIVAGANVLTL.

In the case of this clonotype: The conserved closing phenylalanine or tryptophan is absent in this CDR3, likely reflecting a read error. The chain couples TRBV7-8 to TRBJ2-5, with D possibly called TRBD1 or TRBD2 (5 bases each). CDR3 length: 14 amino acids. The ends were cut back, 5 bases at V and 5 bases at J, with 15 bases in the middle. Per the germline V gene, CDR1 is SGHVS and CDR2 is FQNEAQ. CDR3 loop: CASSRDLTRETQYS. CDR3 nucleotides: TGTGCCAGCAGCCGGGACCTCACCCGGGAGACCCAGTACTCC.

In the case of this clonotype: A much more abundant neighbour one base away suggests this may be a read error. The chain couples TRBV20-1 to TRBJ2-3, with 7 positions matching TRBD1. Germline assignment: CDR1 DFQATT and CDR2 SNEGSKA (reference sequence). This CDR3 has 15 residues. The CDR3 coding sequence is TGCAGTGCTTTAGATGTCAGGACGCGGACAGGTACGCAGTATTTT. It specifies CSALDVRTRTGTQYF.

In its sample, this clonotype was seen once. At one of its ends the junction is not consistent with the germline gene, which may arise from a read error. This CDR3 reads CTSSLDNYRDRPYEHYF. The CDR3 region has the DNA TGTACCAGCAGCTTAGATAATTATCGAGACAGACCCTACGAGCACTACTTC. The chain joins TRBV11-2 to TRBJ2-7; possibly TRBD1 for D (5 bases). The CDR3 covers 17 residues. Germline CDR1 is SGHAT and CDR2 is FQNNGV.

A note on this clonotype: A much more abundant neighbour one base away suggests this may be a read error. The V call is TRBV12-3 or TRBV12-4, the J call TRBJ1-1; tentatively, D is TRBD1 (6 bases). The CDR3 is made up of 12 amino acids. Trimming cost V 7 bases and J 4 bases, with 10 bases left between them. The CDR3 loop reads CASIKQGTEAFF. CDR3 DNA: TGTGCCAGCATCAAACAGGGCACTGAAGCTTTCTTT.

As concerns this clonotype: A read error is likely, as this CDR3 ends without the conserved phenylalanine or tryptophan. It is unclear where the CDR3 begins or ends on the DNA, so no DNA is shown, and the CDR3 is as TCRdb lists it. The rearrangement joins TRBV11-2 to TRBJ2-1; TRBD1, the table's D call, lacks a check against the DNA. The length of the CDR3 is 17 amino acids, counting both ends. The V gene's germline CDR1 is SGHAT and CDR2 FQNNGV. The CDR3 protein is CASSLGPGRGQYNEQLL.

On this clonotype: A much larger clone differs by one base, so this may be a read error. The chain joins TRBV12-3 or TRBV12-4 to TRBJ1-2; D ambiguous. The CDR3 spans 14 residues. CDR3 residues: CASNLASQTSGYTF. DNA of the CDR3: TGTGCCAGCAATTTAGCGAGTCAAACTAGCGGCTACACCTTC.

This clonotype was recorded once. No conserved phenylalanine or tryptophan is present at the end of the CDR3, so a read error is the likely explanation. The CDR3 loop reads CASSYDRAGELFL. The CDR3 nucleotides read TGTGCCAGCAGTTACGACAGGGCGGGGGAGCTGTTTCTT. V usage is TRBV11-2 and J usage is TRBJ2-2; 7 bases are shared with TRBD1. Germline lookup yields CDR1 SGHAT and CDR2 FQNNGV. CDR3 length: 13 amino acids. V gave up 6 bases and J gave up 8 bases; unmatched junction bases: 6.

CDR3 DNA: TGTGCCAGCAGTTTATTTGGGGAGAGGGACAAACTCTACGAGCAGTACTTC. It is translated as CASSLFGERDKLYEQYF. This chain uses TRBV28 with TRBJ2-7; a weak D match, TRBD1 (6 bases). Germline V CDR1 and CDR2: MDHEN, SYDVKM. CDR3 length: 17 residues. Trimming cost V 1 base and J 3 bases, with 19 bases left between them.

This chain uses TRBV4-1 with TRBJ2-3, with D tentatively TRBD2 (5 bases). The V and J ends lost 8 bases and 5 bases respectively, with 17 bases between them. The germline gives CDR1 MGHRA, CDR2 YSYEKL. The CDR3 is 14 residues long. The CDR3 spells CASGRGLAGDTQYF. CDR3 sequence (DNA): TGCGCCAGCGGCCGAGGCCTAGCAGGAGATACGCAGTATTTT.

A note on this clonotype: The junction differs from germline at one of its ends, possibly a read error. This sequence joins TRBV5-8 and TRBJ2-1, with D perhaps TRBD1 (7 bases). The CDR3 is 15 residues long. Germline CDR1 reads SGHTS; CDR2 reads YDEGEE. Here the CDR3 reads CACRSGQDSYNEQFF. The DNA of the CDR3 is TGTGCCTGCCGTAGCGGACAGGACTCCTACAATGAGCAATTCTTC.

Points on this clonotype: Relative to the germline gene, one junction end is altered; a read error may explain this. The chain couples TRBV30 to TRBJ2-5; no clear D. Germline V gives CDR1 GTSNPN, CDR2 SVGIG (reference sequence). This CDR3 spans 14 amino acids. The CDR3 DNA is TGTGCGTGGAATGTACAGAGTGGCCGTGAGACTCAGTACTTC. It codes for CAWNVQSGRETQYF. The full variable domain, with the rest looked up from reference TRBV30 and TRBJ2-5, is SQTIHQWPATLVQPVGSPLSLECTVEGTSNPNLYWYRQAAGRGLQLLFYSVGIGQISSEVPQNLSASRPQDRQFILSSKKLLLSDSGFYLCAWNVQSGRETQYFGPGTRLLVL.

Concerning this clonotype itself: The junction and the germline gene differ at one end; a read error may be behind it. CDR3 sequence reads: CASSLPDTQFF. The CDR3 DNA reads as TGTGCCAGCAGCTTACCAGATACGCAGTTTTTT. This chain joins TRBV11-1 and TRBJ2-3; D gene ambiguous. This CDR3 is built from 11 residues. The germline CDR1 and CDR2 sequences are SGHAT and FQDESV (reference sequence). The whole variable domain, remainder taken from reference TRBV11-1 and TRBJ2-3, is EAEVAQSPRYKITEKSQAVAFWCDPISGHATLYWYRQILGQGPELLVQFQDESVVDDSQLPKDRFSAERLKGVDSTLKIQPAELGDSAMYLCASSLPDTQFFGPGTRLTVL.

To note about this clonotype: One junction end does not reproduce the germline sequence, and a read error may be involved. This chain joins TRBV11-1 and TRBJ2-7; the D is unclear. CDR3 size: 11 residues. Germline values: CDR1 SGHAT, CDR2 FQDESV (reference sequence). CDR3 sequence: CASSLHYEQHF. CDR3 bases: TGTGCTAGCAGCCTACACTACGAGCAGCACTTC. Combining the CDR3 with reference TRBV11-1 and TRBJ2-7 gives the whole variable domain EAEVAQSPRYKITEKSQAVAFWCDPISGHATLYWYRQILGQGPELLVQFQDESVVDDSQLPKDRFSAERLKGVDSTLKIQPAELGDSAMYLCASSLHYEQHFGPGTRLTVT.

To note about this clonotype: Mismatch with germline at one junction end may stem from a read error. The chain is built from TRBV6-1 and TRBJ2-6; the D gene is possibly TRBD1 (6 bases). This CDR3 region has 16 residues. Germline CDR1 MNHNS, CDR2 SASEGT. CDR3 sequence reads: CAGNAEDSSGVNVLTF. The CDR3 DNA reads TGTGCCGGCAATGCCGAGGACAGCTCTGGGGTCAACGTCCTGACTTTC.